Presented here are 16 T cell receptor beta chains from one specimen sequenced in a study of cytomegalovirus exposure and HLA in healthy donors. The PCR employed 60 Vbeta primers together with 13 Jbeta primers. The protocol was immunoSEQ multiplex PCR, while the TCRdb copy is restricted to in-frame clones and leaves out a portion. The data contain more than 130,000 clones, roughly 80% of them singletons. Sample: PBMCs. The receptors shown here come from a man aged 35-49 years in good health and CMV-seropositive.

This chain's CDR3 is CASRGLAGELTDTQYF. The CDR3 DNA reads TGTGCCAGCAGGGGATTAGCGGGAGAATTGACAGATACGCAGTATTTT. The chain is built from TRBV27 and TRBJ2-3, with TRBD2 matching over 9 bases. V lost 6 bases to trimming and J lost 3 bases; unmatched junction nucleotides: 10. The CDR3 is 16 residues long. The germline V gene encodes CDR1 MNHEY and CDR2 SMNVEV (reference sequence).

The chain uses TRBV25-1 and TRBJ1-5, with a weak D call TRBD1 (6 bases). Trimming removed 3 bases at V and 2 bases at J, with 11 bases between. The CDR3 is 15 amino acids. Germline V gene lookup returns CDR1 MGHDK and CDR2 SYGVNS. The CDR3 DNA reads as TGTGCCAGCAGTGATGGGGGCAGGGGCAATCAGCCCCAGCATTTT. Translating it yields CASSDGGRGNQPQHF.

The rearrangement links TRBV15 to TRBJ2-5; 8 nucleotides line up with TRBD2. The CDR3 totals 15 residues. Germline assignment: CDR1 LNHNV and CDR2 YYDKDF (reference sequence). Trimming cost V 1 base and J 5 bases; bases outside gene matches: 6. The CDR3: CATSRGEGGRETQYF. Here the CDR3 DNA reads TGTGCCACCAGCAGAGGAGAGGGCGGGAGGGAGACCCAGTACTTC. The whole variable domain, remainder taken from reference TRBV15 and TRBJ2-5, is DAMVIQNPRYQVTQFGKPVTLSCSQTLNHNVMYWYQQKSSQAPKLLFHYYDKDFNNEADTPDNFQSRRPNTSFCFLDIRSPGLGDTAMYLCATSRGEGGRETQYFGPGTRLLVL.

For the CDR3, the DNA is TGTGCCAGCAGCTTCGCCGGGATTGAGGCTTTCTTT. This codes for CASSFAGIEAFF. V is TRBV5-6 and J is TRBJ1-1; unclear D gene. V lost 2 bases to trimming and J lost 11 bases, with 13 bases between them. Per the germline V gene, CDR1 is SGHDT and CDR2 is YYEEEE. This CDR3 is 12 amino acids long.

The rearrangement uses TRBV27 and TRBJ1-5, with 8 bases matching TRBD1. The CDR3 has 15 residues. V trimming: 6 bases; J trimming: 4 bases; junction bases outside the gene matches: 8. Germline V gene data show CDR1 as MNHEY and CDR2 as SMNVEV (reference sequence). The CDR3 region is CASRNGQGWNQPQHF. CDR3 coding DNA: TGTGCCAGCAGGAATGGACAGGGATGGAATCAGCCCCAGCATTTT.

V gene TRBV19 combines with J gene TRBJ1-2; 10 bases are shared with TRBD1. J gave up 7 bases and V 4 bases, and 9 bases lay outside the gene matches. This CDR3 is 15 amino acids long. CDR1 and CDR2 from the germline V gene are LNHDA and SQIVND (reference sequence). The CDR3 nucleotides read TGTGCCAGTAGTAAGCCAGGGACAGGGGTACGTGGCTACACCTTC. It translates to CASSKPGTGVRGYTF. Looking up the rest from reference TRBV19 and TRBJ1-2 gives the full variable domain: DGGITQSPKYLFRKEGQNVTLSCEQNLNHDAMYWYRQDPGQGLRLIYYSQIVNDFQKGDIAEGYSVSREKKESFPLTVTSAQKNPTAFYLCASSKPGTGVRGYTFGSGTRLTVV.

The V gene is TRBV7-2, the J gene TRBJ2-1, with 11 bases fitting TRBD2. V dropped 2 bases and J dropped 2; count of bases not matched to a gene: 2. The CDR3 covers 16 residues. Looked up from germline, CDR1 is SGHTA and CDR2 is FQGNSA. The CDR3 here is CASSLSSGGPYNEQFF. As DNA, the CDR3 is TGTGCCAGCAGCTTATCTAGCGGGGGGCCCTACAATGAGCAGTTCTTC.

In regard to this clone: Other DNA sequences in this sample translate to the same CDR3. This chain connects TRBV7-9 to TRBJ2-3; D unresolved. CDR3 length: 14 amino acids. V was trimmed by 5 bases and J by 1 base, leaving 10 bases between them. Germline V gene sequence: CDR1 SEHNR, CDR2 FQNEAQ (reference sequence). CDR3 protein: CASSPFSRTDTQYF. For the CDR3, the DNA is TGTGCCAGCAGCCCCTTTTCCCGCACAGATACGCAGTATTTT.

This clone was detected a few times. This rearrangement joins TRBV4-3 to TRBJ1-1; 8 bases agree with TRBD1. Germline assignment: CDR1 LGHNA and CDR2 YSLEER. The J segment lost 1 base and the V segment lost 7 bases, leaving 2 bases of the junction unmatched. This CDR3 region has 13 residues. The CDR3 nucleotides read TGCGCCAGCAAGGGACAGGCGAACACTGAAGCTTTCTTT. Translating it yields CASKGQANTEAFF.

The V gene is TRBV5-1, the J gene TRBJ1-2; D gene unclear. The CDR3 contains 14 residues. The germline V gene encodes CDR1 SGHRS and CDR2 YFSETQ. The ends were cut back, 4 bases at V and 10 bases at J, with 20 bases in the middle. The CDR3 nucleotides are TGCGCCAGCAGCCCTGGAGGCATTGGAGGGATCTACACCTTC. Translating it yields CASSPGGIGGIYTF. Looking up the rest from reference TRBV5-1 and TRBJ1-2 gives the full variable domain: KAGVTQTPRYLIKTRGQQVTLSCSPISGHRSVSWYQQTPGQGLQFLFEYFSETQRNKGNFPGRFSGRQFSNSRSEMNVSTLELGDSALYLCASSPGGIGGIYTFGSGTRLTVV.

The V and J genes are TRBV4-1 and TRBJ2-7; 8 nucleotides align to TRBD1. The CDR3 runs to 15 residues. CDR1 and CDR2 (germline): MGHRA, YSYEKL. With V trimmed by 4 bases and J by 12 bases, 17 bases remained unmatched. CDR3 DNA: TGCGCCAGCAGCCTGTTGGAAGACAGGGGATCGGAACGGTACTTC. Its protein product is CASSLLEDRGSERYF.

The chain is built from TRBV29-1 and TRBJ1-4; maybe TRBD1 (6 bases). The V end lost 6 bases, the J end lost 7 bases, and 15 bases lay between the germline ends. CDR1 is SQVTM and CDR2 is ANQGSEA in the germline V gene. The CDR3 sequence is 13 residues long. The CDR3 coding sequence is TGCAGCGTCCGAACAGGGACGACTGAAAAACTGTTTTTT. It yields the protein CSVRTGTTEKLFF.

The chain carries TRBV5-6 and TRBJ2-7, with a tentative D call TRBD1 (6 bases). V gave up 1 base and J gave up 1 base, with 12 bases separating them. In germline, CDR1 is SGHDT, CDR2 YYEEEE. The CDR3 covers 15 residues. In DNA, the CDR3 is TGTGCCAGCAGCTTGACAGGGATAACTTCCTACGAGCAGTACTTC. It codes for CASSLTGITSYEQYF.

The J gene is TRBJ2-7, the V gene TRBV5-4; the D is unclear. The CDR3 is 13 residues long. Looked up from germline, CDR1 is SGHNT and CDR2 is YYREEE (reference sequence). The V gene lost 4 bases and the J gene lost 9 bases, with 17 bases spanning the gap. The CDR3 loop is CASSRSLYERQYF. As DNA, the CDR3 is TGTGCCAGCAGCCGGAGTCTGTACGAGCGGCAGTACTTC.

V and J are TRBV19 and TRBJ1-5; 7 bases match TRBD1. Germline V gene data show CDR1 as LNHDA and CDR2 as SQIVND (reference sequence). V gave up 5 bases and J gave up 2 bases; unmatched junction bases: 9. This CDR3 has 16 residues. The CDR3 is CASSAGTVRGNQPQHF. As DNA, the CDR3 is TGTGCCAGTAGTGCCGGGACAGTGAGGGGCAATCAGCCCCAGCATTTT.

Only one count was recorded for this clone. The rearrangement joins TRBV7-6 to TRBJ2-7; 8 bases match TRBD1. The germline CDR1 and CDR2 sequences are SGHVS and FNYEAQ. The trim removed 5 bases at V and 3 bases at J, leaving 6 bases unmatched. The CDR3 length is 14 residues. CDR3 residues: CASSPGQGIYEQYF. In DNA, the CDR3 is TGTGCCAGCAGCCCCGGACAGGGCATCTACGAGCAGTACTTC.